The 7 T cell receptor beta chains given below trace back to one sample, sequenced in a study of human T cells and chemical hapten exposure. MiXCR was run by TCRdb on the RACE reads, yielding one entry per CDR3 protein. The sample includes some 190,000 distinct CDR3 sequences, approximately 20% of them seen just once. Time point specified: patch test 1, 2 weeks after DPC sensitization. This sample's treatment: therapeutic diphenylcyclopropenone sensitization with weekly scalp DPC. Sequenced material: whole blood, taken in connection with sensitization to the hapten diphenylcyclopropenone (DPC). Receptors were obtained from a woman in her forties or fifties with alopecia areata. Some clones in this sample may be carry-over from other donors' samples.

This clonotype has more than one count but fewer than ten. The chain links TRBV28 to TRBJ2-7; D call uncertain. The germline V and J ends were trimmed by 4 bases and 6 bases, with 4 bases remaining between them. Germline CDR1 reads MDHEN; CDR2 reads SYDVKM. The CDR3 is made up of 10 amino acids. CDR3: CASSSLEQYF. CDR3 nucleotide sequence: TGTGCCAGCAGTTCCCTCGAGCAGTACTTC.

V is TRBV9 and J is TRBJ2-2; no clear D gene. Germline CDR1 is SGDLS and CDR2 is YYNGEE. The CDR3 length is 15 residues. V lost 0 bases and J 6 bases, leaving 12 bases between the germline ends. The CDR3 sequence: CASSVGPIEAGELFF. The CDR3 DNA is TGTGCCAGCAGCGTAGGACCAATTGAAGCCGGGGAGCTGTTTTTT. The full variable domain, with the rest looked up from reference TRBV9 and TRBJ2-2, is DSGVTQTPKHLITATGQRVTLRCSPRSGDLSVYWYQQSLDQGLQFLIQYYNGEERAKGNILERFSAQQFPDLHSELNLSSLELGDSALYFCASSVGPIEAGELFFGEGSRLTVL.

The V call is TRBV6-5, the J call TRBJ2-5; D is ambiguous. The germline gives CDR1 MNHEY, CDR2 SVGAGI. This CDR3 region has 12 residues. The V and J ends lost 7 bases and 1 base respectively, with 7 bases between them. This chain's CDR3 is CASKKGQETQYF. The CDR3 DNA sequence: TGTGCCAGCAAAAAGGGCCAAGAGACCCAGTACTTC.

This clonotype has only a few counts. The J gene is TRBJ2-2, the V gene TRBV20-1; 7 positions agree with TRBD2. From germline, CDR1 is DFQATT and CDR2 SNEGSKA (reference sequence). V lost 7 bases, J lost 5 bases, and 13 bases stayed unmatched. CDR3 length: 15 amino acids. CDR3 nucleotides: TGCAGTGGAATCGGGGGGAAGGGGAGAACCGGGGAGCTGTTTTTT. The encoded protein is CSGIGGKGRTGELFF.

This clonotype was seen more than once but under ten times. Here the CDR3 DNA reads TGTGCCAGCAGCTTAAAGAGGATTTGGGGCACGCAGTATTTT. Protein product: CASSLKRIWGTQYF. The chain combines TRBV7-8 with TRBJ2-3; perhaps TRBD1 as D (5 bases). CDR1 is SGHVS, CDR2 FQNEAQ, per germline. The CDR3 covers 14 residues. V was clipped by 2 bases and J by 9 bases, with 15 bases between them.

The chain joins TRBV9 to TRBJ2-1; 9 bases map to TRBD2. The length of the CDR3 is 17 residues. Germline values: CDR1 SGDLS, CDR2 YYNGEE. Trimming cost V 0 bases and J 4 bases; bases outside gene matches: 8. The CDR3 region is CASSVDPAGGLYNEQFF. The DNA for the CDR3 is TGTGCCAGCAGCGTAGACCCAGCGGGAGGACTATACAATGAGCAGTTCTTC.

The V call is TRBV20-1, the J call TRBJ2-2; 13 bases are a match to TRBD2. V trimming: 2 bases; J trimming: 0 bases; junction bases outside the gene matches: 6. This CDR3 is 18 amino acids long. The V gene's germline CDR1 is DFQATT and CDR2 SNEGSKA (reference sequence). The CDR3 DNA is TGCAGTGCTAGACCGGGACTAGCGGGACCTGCGAACACCGGGGAGCTGTTTTTT. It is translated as CSARPGLAGPANTGELFF.